This T cell receptor (beta chain) was captured in a study of cytomegalovirus exposure and HLA in healthy donors. The germline V gene has CDR1 LNHDA and CDR2 SQIVND (reference sequence). Trimming stripped 0 bases from V and 6 bases from J, with 14 bases between. The CDR3 consists of 15 residues. The repertoire was sequenced with immunoSEQ multiplex PCR; TCRdb's copy has only in-frame clones and lacks some. The table records 70,000 to 95,000 clones, over 85% of them present only once. The source of this sequence is a woman in her 30s in good health and CMV-seronegative. Sequencing was done on a sample of PBMCs. This chain joins TRBV19 and TRBJ1-1; D gene ambiguous. The CDR3 sequence is CASSIDAALNAEAFF. CDR3 bases: TGTGCCAGTAGTATAGACGCAGCGCTCAACGCTGAAGCTTTCTTT.